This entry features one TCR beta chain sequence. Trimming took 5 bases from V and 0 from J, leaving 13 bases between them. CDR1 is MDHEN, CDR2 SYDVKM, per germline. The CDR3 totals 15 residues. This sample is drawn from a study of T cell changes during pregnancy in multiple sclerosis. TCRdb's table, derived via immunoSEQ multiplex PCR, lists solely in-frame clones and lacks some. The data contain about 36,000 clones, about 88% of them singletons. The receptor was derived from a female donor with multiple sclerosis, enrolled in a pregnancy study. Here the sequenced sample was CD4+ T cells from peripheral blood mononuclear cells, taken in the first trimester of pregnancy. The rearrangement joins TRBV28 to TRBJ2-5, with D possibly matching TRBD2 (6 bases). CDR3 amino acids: CASSAPGVYQETQYF. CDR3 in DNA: TGTGCCAGCAGTGCCCCGGGAGTGTACCAAGAGACCCAGTACTTC. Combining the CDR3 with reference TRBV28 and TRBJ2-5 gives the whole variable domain DVKVTQSSRYLVKRTGEKVFLECVQDMDHENMFWYRQDPGLGLRLIYFSYDVKMKEKGDIPEGYSVSREKKERFSLILESASTNQTSMYLCASSAPGVYQETQYFGPGTRLLVL.